The sequence of this TCR beta chain was determined in a study of T cell clonality in common variable immunodeficiency. Study observations and caveats: Fewer deletions and N-nucleotide insertions were reportedly seen in common variable immunodeficiency TCR beta sequences. Compared with controls, CVID subjects had fewer shared TCRbeta clones.

Diagnosis required reduced IgG, IgA and/or IgM with specific antibody deficiency. The V end was cut by 4 bases, the J end by 0 bases, with 11 bases between. The CDR3 totals 15 residues. Germline V gene lookup returns CDR1 MNHNS and CDR2 SASEGT. The table lists this clone with many counts. The antigen is undetermined. The CDR3 end falls 3 residues outside the read, so it is completed with the germline J gene. Generated by immunoSEQ multiplex PCR, the TCRdb table keeps only in-frame clones and is missing some. The sample offers over 30,000 clones and no singletons, the top ten holding 6.7%. This TCR was recovered from a human donor with common variable immunodeficiency. The V call is TRBV6-1, the J call TRBJ2-3, with D possibly being TRBD2 (5 bases). The sample taken for sequencing was peripheral blood mononuclear cells. CDR3 amino acids: CASSGRRASTDTQYF. The CDR3 DNA, read in part, is TGTGCCAGCAGTGGGAGGCGGGCTAGCACAGATACG.